This T cell receptor beta chain originates from a study of patients and donors after allogeneic stem cell transplantation. This clonotype was found a few times. The germline CDR1 and CDR2 sequences are DFQATT and SNEGSKA (reference sequence). Unmatched junction bases numbered 5, after V lost 3 bases and J lost 8 bases. This CDR3 has 13 amino acids. Using its own MiXCR run on the RT-PCR reads, TCRdb lists one record per CDR3 protein. The table includes about 88,000 distinct CDR3 sequences, about 48% detected once. J is TRBJ1-4 and V is TRBV20-1; TRBD1 agrees at 8 bases. The sequenced sample was blood, either unsorted or a sorted T cell fraction (not recorded which). The clonotype comes from a human donor who was either an allogeneic HSCT recipient or a stem cell or donor lymphocyte infusion donor (not recorded which). It is not recorded whose cells these are; they may come from a transplant donor. As DNA, the CDR3 is TGCAGTGCTAGTGGCCCAGGGGGCGAAAAACTGTTTTTT. It codes for CSASGPGGEKLFF.